The TCR beta chain described here comes from a study of T cell clones after liver transplantation. Study-level information: TCRbeta sequencing after a pre-transplant mixed lymphocyte reaction identified graft-donor-reactive clones, later tracked in post-transplant blood. Study findings and constraints: Donor-reactive sequences fell more than third party-reactive ones, suggesting partial deletion.

CD3+CD4+ and CD3+CD8+ cells were FACS-sorted from thawed unstimulated PBMCs. Of note for this clone: Its antigen is undetermined.

The data were produced by immunoSEQ multiplex PCR, yet TCRdb's version contains in-frame clones alone and is incomplete. This table holds around 110,000 clones, 90% found once. Trimming removed 6 bases from V and 4 bases from J; junction bases left unmatched: 8. The length of the CDR3 is 15 residues. Germline V CDR1 and CDR2: MNHEY, SMNVEV (reference sequence). This clonotype was sampled from a human patient who received a liver transplant. Some T cells may be provided by the graft donor. The chain uses TRBV27 and TRBJ2-3; 9 positions agree with TRBD2. The material sequenced was CD4+ T cells from blood, taken 12 months after liver transplant. CDR3 nucleotide sequence: TGTGCCAGCAGACAAAGCGGGAGGAGATCAGATACGCAGTATTTT. This gives the protein CASRQSGRRSDTQYF.